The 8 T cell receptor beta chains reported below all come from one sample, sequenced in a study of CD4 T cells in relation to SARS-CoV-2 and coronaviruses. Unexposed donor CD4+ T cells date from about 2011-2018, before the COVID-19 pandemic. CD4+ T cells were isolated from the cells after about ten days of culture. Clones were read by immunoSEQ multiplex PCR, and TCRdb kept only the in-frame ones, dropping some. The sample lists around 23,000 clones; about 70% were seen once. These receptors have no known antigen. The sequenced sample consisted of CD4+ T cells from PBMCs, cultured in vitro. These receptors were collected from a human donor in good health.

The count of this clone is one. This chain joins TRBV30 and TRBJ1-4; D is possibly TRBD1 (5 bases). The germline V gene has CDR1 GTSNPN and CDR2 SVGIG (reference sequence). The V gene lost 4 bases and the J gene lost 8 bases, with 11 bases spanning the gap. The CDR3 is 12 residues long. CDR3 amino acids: CAWTRGGEKLFF. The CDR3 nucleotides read TGTGCCTGGACTCGGGGCGGGGAAAAACTGTTTTTT.

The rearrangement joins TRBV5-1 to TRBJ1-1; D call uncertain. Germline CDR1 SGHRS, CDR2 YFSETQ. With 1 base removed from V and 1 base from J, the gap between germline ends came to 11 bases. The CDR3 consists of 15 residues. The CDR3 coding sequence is TGCGCCAGCAGCTTGCAAGGGCAGAGGAACACTGAAGCTTTCTTT. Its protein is CASSLQGQRNTEAFF.

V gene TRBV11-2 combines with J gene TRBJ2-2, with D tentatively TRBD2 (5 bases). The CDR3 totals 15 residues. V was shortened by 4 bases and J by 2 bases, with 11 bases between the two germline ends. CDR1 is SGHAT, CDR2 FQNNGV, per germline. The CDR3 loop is CASSYGNQNTGELFF. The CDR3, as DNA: TGTGCCAGCAGCTACGGGAACCAAAACACCGGGGAGCTGTTTTTT.

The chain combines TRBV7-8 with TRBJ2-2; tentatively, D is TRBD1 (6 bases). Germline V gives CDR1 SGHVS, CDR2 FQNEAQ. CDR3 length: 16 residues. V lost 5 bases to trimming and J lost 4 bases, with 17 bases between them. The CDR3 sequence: CASSPWDTGITGELFF. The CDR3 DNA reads TGTGCCAGCAGCCCCTGGGACACAGGGATCACCGGGGAGCTGTTTTTT.

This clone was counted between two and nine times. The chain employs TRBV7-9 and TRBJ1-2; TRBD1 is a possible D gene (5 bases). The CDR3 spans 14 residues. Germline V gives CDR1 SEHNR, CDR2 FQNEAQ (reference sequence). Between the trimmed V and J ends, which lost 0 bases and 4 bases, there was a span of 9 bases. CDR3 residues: CASSLAREGYGYTF. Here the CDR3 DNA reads TGTGCCAGCAGCTTAGCCAGGGAGGGCTATGGCTACACCTTC.

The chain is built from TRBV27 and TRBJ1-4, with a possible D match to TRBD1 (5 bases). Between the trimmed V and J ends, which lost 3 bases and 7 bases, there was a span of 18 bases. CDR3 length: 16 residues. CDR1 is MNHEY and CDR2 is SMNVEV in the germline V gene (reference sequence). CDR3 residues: CASSFYSGGSGEKLFF. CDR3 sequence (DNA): TGTGCCAGCAGTTTTTATAGTGGGGGTTCTGGTGAAAAACTGTTTTTT.

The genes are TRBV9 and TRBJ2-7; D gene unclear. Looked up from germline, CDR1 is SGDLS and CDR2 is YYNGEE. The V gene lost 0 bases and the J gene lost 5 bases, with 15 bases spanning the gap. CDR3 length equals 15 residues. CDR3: CASSVDVGYYHEQYF. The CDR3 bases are TGTGCCAGCAGCGTAGACGTAGGGTACTACCACGAGCAGTACTTC.

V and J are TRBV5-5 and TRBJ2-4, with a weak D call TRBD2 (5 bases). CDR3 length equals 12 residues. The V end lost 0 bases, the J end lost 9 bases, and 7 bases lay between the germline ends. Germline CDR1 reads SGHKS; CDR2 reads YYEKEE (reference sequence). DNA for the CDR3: TGTGCCAGCAGCTTGGATGCGGGCATTCAGTACTTC. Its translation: CASSLDAGIQYF.